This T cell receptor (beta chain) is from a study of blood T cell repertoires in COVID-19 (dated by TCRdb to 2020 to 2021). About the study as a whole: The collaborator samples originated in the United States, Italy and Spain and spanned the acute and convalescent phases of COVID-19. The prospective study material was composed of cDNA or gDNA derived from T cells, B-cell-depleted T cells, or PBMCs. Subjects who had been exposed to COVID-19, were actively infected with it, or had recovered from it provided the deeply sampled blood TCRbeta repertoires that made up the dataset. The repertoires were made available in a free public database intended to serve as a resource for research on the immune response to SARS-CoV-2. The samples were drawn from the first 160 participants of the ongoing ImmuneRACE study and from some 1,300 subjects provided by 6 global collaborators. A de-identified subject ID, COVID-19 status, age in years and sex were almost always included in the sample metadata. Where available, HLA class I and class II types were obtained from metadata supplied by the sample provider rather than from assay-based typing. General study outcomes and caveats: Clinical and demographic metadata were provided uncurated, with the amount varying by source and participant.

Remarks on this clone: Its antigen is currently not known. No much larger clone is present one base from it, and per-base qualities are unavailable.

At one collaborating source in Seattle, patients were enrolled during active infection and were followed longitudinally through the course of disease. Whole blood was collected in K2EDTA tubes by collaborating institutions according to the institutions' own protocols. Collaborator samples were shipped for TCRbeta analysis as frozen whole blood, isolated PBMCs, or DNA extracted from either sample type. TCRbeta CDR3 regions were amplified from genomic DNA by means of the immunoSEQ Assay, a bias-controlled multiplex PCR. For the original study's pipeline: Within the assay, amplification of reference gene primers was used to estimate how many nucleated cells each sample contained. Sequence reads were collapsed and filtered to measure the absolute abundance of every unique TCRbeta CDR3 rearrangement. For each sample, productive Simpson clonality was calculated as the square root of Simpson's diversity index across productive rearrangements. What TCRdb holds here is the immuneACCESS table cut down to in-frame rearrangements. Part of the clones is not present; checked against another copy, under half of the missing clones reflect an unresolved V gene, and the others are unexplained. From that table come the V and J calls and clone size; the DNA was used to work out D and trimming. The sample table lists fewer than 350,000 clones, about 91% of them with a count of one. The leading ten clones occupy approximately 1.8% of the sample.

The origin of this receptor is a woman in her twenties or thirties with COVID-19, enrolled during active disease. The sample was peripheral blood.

The CDR3 reads as follows: CASSSSPGQHTEAFF. The DNA sequence follows: TGTGCCAGCAGTTCCAGCCCGGGACAACACACTGAAGCTTTCTTT. Here the chain combines TRBV5-4 and TRBJ1-1; the best D guess is TRBD1, with 6 bases matching. Sequences SGHNT (CDR1) and YYREEE (CDR2) are obtained from the germline V gene (reference sequence). The CDR3 contains 15 residues, cysteine and phenylalanine counted. This entry keeps only the CDR3 DNA: 45 bases, framed from base 1. V loses 5 bases, J loses 3 bases, and the germline ends lie 17 bases apart.